These 21 T cell receptor beta chains originate from one sample sequenced in a study of technical replicates of blood from a handful of donors. Assay used: immunoSEQ multiplex PCR; TCRdb lists only in-frame clones, some missing. This table holds about 100,000 clones, approximately 94% found once. The sequencing sample was made of T cells isolated from PBMCs. The receptors shown here come from a human donor in good health.

This clone occurred a few times. This rearrangement joins TRBV5-1 to TRBJ1-2, with unresolved D. Germline V lookup: CDR1 SGHRS, CDR2 YFSETQ. V was pared by 4 bases and J by 3 bases, with 13 bases between. The CDR3 is made up of 14 amino acids. CDR3 nucleotides: TGCGCCAGCAGCACGGGAGCTCCTTACTATGGCTACACCTTC. Translating gives CASSTGAPYYGYTF.

The chain has TRBV2 and TRBJ2-7; 10 bases agree with TRBD1. The length of the CDR3 is 16 residues. Germline V gene lookup returns CDR1 SNHLY and CDR2 FYNNEI. V dropped 3 bases and J dropped 3; count of bases not matched to a gene: 8. CDR3 DNA sequence: TGTGCCAGCAGTGATCGGACAGGGGGAATTCTCTACGAGCAGTACTTC. Protein sequence: CASSDRTGGILYEQYF.

The rearrangement joins TRBV28 to TRBJ1-2; D unclear. This CDR3 has 12 residues. V was cut by 3 bases and J by 4 bases, with 6 bases left in between. Germline V lookup: CDR1 MDHEN, CDR2 SYDVKM. CDR3 coding DNA: TGTGCCAGCAGTTTTTCCCTCTATGGCTACACCTTC. It specifies CASSFSLYGYTF.

This chain links TRBV29-1 with TRBJ2-5; the D is unclear. The V end was cut by 5 bases, the J end by 2 bases, with 12 bases between. CDR3 length: 13 amino acids. CDR1 and CDR2 from the germline V gene are SQVTM and ANQGSEA. The CDR3 coding sequence is TGCAGCGTTTCCCCGGGTCTTCAAGAGACCCAGTACTTC. Amino acids: CSVSPGLQETQYF.

The chain has TRBV30 and TRBJ2-1; the match to TRBD2 covers 7 bases. CDR1 GTSNPN and CDR2 SVGIG come from the germline V gene (reference sequence). Trimming removed 2 bases from V and 10 bases from J; junction bases left unmatched: 17. The CDR3 consists of 16 residues. The CDR3: CAWSPTPGGRSTEQFF. The DNA of the CDR3 is TGTGCCTGGAGTCCAACCCCGGGGGGAAGGAGTACCGAGCAGTTCTTC.

The J gene is TRBJ2-7, the V gene TRBV28; TRBD2 might be the D (5 bases). This CDR3 region has 15 residues. The germline V gene has CDR1 MDHEN and CDR2 SYDVKM. The germline V and J ends were trimmed by 6 bases and 2 bases, with 17 bases remaining between them. The CDR3 DNA follows: TGTGCCAGCAGAACCGAGGGCCGATCGGCCTACGAGCAGTACTTC. Its protein product is CASRTEGRSAYEQYF.

The V and J genes are TRBV5-4 and TRBJ2-1; 9 bases match TRBD1. Germline CDR1 reads SGHNT; CDR2 reads YYREEE (reference sequence). J gave up 9 bases and V 5 bases, and 12 bases lay outside the gene matches. The CDR3 spans 15 residues. CDR3 DNA: TGTGCCAGCAGAGGATGGATACAGGGGGCGAGTGAGCAGTTCTTC. This encodes CASRGWIQGASEQFF.

This chain uses TRBV5-1 with TRBJ2-1; D remains unclear. Germline V gene sequence: CDR1 SGHRS, CDR2 YFSETQ. The CDR3 covers 13 residues. V was clipped by 4 bases and J by 3 bases, with 8 bases between them. The CDR3 DNA reads as TGCGCCAGCAGCCTCCGGAGCTACAATGAGCAGTTCTTC. Residues: CASSLRSYNEQFF.

The J gene is TRBJ2-1, the V gene TRBV19; 7 bases match TRBD1. The J segment lost 0 bases and the V segment lost 3 bases, leaving 8 bases of the junction unmatched. The CDR3 spans 17 residues. CDR1 and CDR2 from the germline V gene are LNHDA and SQIVND (reference sequence). This CDR3 reads CASSMGLGGSSYNEQFF. CDR3 coding DNA: TGTGCCAGTAGTATGGGTCTAGGGGGCAGCTCCTACAATGAGCAGTTCTTC.

The rearrangement links TRBV5-1 to TRBJ1-4; D gene ambiguous. Trimming stripped 5 bases from V and 7 bases from J, with 9 bases between. The CDR3 consists of 12 residues. Germline-derived CDR1 and CDR2 are SGHRS and YFSETQ. The CDR3 sequence is CASSSNTEKLFF. The CDR3 DNA sequence: TGCGCCAGCAGTTCTAATACTGAAAAACTGTTTTTT.

The chain has TRBV14 and TRBJ1-6; D call uncertain. Trimming shortened V by 4 bases and J by 1 base, and 14 bases separated the two germline ends. Germline lookup yields CDR1 SGHDN and CDR2 FVKESK. The CDR3 is 17 residues long. The CDR3 protein is CASSPGLDLSYNSPLHF. The CDR3 coding sequence is TGTGCCAGCAGCCCTGGGTTAGACTTGTCCTATAATTCACCCCTCCACTTT.

The chain recombines TRBV6-6 with TRBJ2-7, with D possibly matching TRBD1 (6 bases). Between the trimmed V and J ends, which lost 5 bases and 3 bases, there was a span of 17 bases. From germline, CDR1 is MNHNY and CDR2 SVGAGI (reference sequence). This CDR3 comprises 15 residues. The CDR3 DNA follows: TGTGCCAGCAGTCGAAGCCCGGGACACCTCTACGAGCAGTACTTC. It specifies CASSRSPGHLYEQYF.

The genes are TRBV4-1 and TRBJ1-3; D gene ambiguous. The CDR3 totals 16 residues. The ends were cut back, 1 base at V and 2 bases at J, with 12 bases in the middle. Germline V gene lookup returns CDR1 MGHRA and CDR2 YSYEKL. CDR3 DNA: TGCGCCAGCAGCCAAGGGGCCGCCGAGACTGGAAACACCATATATTTT. This gives the protein CASSQGAAETGNTIYF.

V is TRBV2 and J is TRBJ2-7; possibly TRBD1 for D (6 bases). Germline V gene sequence: CDR1 SNHLY, CDR2 FYNNEI. This CDR3 spans 14 amino acids. V lost 7 bases to trimming and J lost 2 bases, with 15 bases between them. The CDR3 nucleotides are TGTGCCAGCAACGAGGACAGAAGCGCCTACGAGCAGTACTTC. Its translation: CASNEDRSAYEQYF.

The CDR3 protein is CASSLVRQGELFF. DNA of the CDR3: TGCGCCAGCAGCTTGGTCCGACAGGGGGAGCTGTTTTTT. The chain employs TRBV5-1 and TRBJ2-2; possible D gene TRBD1, 5 bases. V was cut by 0 bases and J by 8 bases, with 8 bases left in between. The germline V gene encodes CDR1 SGHRS and CDR2 YFSETQ. The CDR3 extends over 13 amino acids.

The chain employs TRBV7-8 and TRBJ2-1, with a weak D call TRBD2 (5 bases). V gave up 1 base and J gave up 4 bases, with 11 bases separating them. Germline V CDR1 and CDR2: SGHVS, FQNEAQ. The length of the CDR3 is 15 residues. The CDR3 protein is CASSLGSARYNEQFF. The CDR3 nucleotides are TGTGCCAGCAGCTTAGGTAGCGCCAGGTACAATGAGCAGTTCTTC.

This clone has just one count. This sequence joins TRBV7-6 and TRBJ2-3; D uncertain. The V gene lost 1 base and the J gene lost 6 bases, with 11 bases spanning the gap. Germline values: CDR1 SGHVS, CDR2 FNYEAQ. The CDR3 runs 14 residues. CDR3 sequence (DNA): TGTGCCAGCAGCTTAGTGGCCTCCCCGGATACGCAGTATTTT. Translating it yields CASSLVASPDTQYF.

The chain links TRBV5-6 to TRBJ2-3; 11 positions agree with TRBD2. Trimming cost V 4 bases and J 4 bases; bases outside gene matches: 5. The germline CDR1 and CDR2 sequences are SGHDT and YYEEEE. CDR3 size: 15 residues. DNA for the CDR3: TGTGCCAGCAGCCGAACTAGCGGGAGATCAGATACGCAGTATTTT. This gives the protein CASSRTSGRSDTQYF.

The J gene is TRBJ2-7, the V gene TRBV19, with 9 bases that match TRBD1. The J segment lost 0 bases and the V segment lost 6 bases, leaving 6 bases of the junction unmatched. The length of the CDR3 is 15 residues. Germline assignment: CDR1 LNHDA and CDR2 SQIVND (reference sequence). CDR3 nucleotides: TGTGCCAGTAGAGACGGGACAGGGAGCTCCTACGAGCAGTACTTC. It yields the protein CASRDGTGSSYEQYF.

V gene TRBV5-1 combines with J gene TRBJ1-6; D may be TRBD1 (6 bases). V dropped 4 bases and J dropped 8 bases, with 28 bases sitting between them. Germline CDR1 and CDR2: SGHRS and YFSETQ. The CDR3 has 19 residues. The CDR3 spells CASSAVLISGAHRDSPLHF. Written as DNA, the CDR3 is TGCGCCAGCAGCGCGGTTCTGATATCAGGGGCGCATCGAGATTCACCCCTCCACTTT.

The chain combines TRBV5-4 with TRBJ2-2, with 8 bases identical to TRBD1. V was pared by 4 bases and J by 2 bases, with 4 bases of the junction left unmatched. The CDR3 runs 15 residues. Looked up from germline, CDR1 is SGHNT and CDR2 is YYREEE (reference sequence). The DNA for the CDR3 is TGTGCCAGCAGCATGGGACAGGCTAACACCGGGGAGCTGTTTTTT. Protein sequence: CASSMGQANTGELFF.